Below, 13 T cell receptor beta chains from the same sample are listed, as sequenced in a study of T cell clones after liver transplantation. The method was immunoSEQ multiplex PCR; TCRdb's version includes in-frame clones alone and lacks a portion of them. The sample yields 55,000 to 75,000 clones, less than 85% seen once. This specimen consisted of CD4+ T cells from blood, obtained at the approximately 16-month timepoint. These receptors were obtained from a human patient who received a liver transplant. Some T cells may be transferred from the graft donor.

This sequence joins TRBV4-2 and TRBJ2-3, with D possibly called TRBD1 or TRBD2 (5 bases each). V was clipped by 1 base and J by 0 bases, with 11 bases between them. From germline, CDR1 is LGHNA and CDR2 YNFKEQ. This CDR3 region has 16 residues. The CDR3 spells CASSQGDGQSTDTQYF. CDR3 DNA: TGTGCCAGCAGCCAAGGGGACGGACAAAGCACAGATACGCAGTATTTT.

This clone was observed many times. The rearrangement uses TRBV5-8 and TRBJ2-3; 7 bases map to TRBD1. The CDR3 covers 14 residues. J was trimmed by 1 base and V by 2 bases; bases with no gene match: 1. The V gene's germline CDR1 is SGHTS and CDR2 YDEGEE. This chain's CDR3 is CASSFGTGTDTQYF. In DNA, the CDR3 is TGTGCCAGCAGCTTTGGGACAGGCACAGATACGCAGTATTTT.

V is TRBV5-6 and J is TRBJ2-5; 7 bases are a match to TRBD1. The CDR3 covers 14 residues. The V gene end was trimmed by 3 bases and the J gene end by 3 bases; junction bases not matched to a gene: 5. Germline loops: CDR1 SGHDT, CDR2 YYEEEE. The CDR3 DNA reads TGTGCCAGCAGCTCTACAGGGGTTAAAGAGACCCAGTACTTC. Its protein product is CASSSTGVKETQYF.

CDR3 sequence (DNA): TGTGCCAGCTCCCGGGACTTATACAATGAGCAGTTCTTC. The encoded protein is CASSRDLYNEQFF. The chain carries TRBV18 and TRBJ2-1; TRBD2 is a possible D gene (6 bases). Trimming took 6 bases from V and 4 from J, leaving 10 bases between them. Per the germline V gene, CDR1 is KGHSH and CDR2 is LQKENI. The CDR3 length is 13 residues.

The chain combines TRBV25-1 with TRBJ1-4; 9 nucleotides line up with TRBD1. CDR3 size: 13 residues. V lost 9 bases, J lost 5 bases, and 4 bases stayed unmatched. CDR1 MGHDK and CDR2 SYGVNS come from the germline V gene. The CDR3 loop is CASVGQGNEKLFF. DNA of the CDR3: TGTGCCAGTGTTGGACAGGGGAATGAAAAACTGTTTTTT. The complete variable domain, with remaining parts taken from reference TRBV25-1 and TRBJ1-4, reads EADIYQTPRYLVIGTGKKITLECSQTMGHDKMYWYQQDPGMELHLIHYSYGVNSTEKGDLSSESTVSRIRTEHFPLTLESARPSHTSQYLCASVGQGNEKLFFGSGTQLSVL.

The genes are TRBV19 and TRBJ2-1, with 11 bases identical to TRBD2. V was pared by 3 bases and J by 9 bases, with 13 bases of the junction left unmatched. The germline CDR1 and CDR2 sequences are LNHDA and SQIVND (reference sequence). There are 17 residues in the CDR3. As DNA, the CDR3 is TGTGCCAGTAGTATTAAAGCTATCGGCCTAGCGGGGGGTGAGCAGTTCTTC. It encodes CASSIKAIGLAGGEQFF.

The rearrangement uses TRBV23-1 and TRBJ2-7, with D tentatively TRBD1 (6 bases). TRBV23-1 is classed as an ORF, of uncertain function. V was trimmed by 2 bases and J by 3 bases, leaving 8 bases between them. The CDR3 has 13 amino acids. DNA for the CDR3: TGCGCCAGCAGTCAAACAGGGTTCTACGAGCAGTACGTC. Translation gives CASSQTGFYEQYV.

This CDR3 is CASSPASGAYNEQFF. For the CDR3, the DNA is TGTGCCAGCAGCCCAGCGAGCGGAGCCTACAATGAGCAGTTCTTC. The V call is TRBV2, the J call TRBJ2-1, with D maybe TRBD2 (5 bases). Germline values: CDR1 SNHLY, CDR2 FYNNEI. The V end was cut by 6 bases, the J end by 2 bases, with 14 bases between. This CDR3 contains 15 residues.

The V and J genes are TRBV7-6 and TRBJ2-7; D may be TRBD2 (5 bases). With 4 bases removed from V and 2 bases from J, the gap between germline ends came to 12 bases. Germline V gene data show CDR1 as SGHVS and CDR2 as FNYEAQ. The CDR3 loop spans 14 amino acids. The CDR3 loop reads CASSSQDGTYEQYF. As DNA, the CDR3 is TGTGCCAGCAGCTCACAAGACGGGACCTACGAGCAGTACTTC. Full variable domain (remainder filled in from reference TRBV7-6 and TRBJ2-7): GAGVSQSPRYKVTKRGQDVALRCDPISGHVSLYWYRQALGQGPEFLTYFNYEAQQDKSGLPNDRFSAERPEGSISTLTIQRTEQRDSAMYRCASSSQDGTYEQYFGPGTRLTVT.

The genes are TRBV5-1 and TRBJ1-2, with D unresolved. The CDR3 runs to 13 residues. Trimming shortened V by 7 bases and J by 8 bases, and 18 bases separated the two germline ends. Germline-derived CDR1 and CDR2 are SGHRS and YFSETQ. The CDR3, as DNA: TGCGCCAGCGGATCAGGAGGATCGGGCGGCTACACCTTC. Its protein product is CASGSGGSGGYTF. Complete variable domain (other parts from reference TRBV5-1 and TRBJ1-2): KAGVTQTPRYLIKTRGQQVTLSCSPISGHRSVSWYQQTPGQGLQFLFEYFSETQRNKGNFPGRFSGRQFSNSRSEMNVSTLELGDSALYLCASGSGGSGGYTFGSGTRLTVV.

The CDR3 DNA sequence: TGTGCCAGCGCATCCGGGACCCACACCTACAATGAGCAGTTCTTC. Translated, it gives CASASGTHTYNEQFF. The V call is TRBV27, the J call TRBJ2-1; D possibly matches TRBD1 or TRBD2 (5 bases each). This CDR3 spans 15 amino acids. V dropped 8 bases and J dropped 2 bases, with 16 bases sitting between them. Germline CDR1 reads MNHEY; CDR2 reads SMNVEV (reference sequence).

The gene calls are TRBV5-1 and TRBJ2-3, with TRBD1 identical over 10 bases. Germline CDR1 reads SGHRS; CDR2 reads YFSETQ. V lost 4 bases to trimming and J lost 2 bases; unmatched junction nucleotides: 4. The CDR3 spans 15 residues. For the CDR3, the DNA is TGCGCCAGCAGCCGACAGGGGGCCAACACAGATACGCAGTATTTT. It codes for CASSRQGANTDTQYF.

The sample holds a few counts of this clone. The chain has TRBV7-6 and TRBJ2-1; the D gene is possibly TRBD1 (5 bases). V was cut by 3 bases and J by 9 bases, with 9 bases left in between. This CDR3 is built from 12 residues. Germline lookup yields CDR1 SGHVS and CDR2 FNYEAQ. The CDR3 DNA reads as TGTGCCAGCAGCTTCCCAGGGTTTGAGCAGTTCTTC. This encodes CASSFPGFEQFF.